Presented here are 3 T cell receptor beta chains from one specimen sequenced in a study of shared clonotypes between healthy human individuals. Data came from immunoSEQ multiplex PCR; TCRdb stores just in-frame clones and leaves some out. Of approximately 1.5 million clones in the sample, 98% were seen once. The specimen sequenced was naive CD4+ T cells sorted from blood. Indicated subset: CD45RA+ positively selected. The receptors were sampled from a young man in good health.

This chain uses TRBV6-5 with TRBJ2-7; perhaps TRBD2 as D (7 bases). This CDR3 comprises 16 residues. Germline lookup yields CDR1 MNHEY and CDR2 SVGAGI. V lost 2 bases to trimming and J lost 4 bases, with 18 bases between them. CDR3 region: CASSYGSGGPSYEQYF. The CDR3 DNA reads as TGTGCCAGCAGTTACGGATCGGGGGGCCCGTCATACGAGCAGTACTTC.

The CDR3 DNA follows: TGTGCCAGCAGTCCTTGGGAAGGGACGAAATATGGCTACACCTTC. It specifies CASSPWEGTKYGYTF. The chain combines TRBV27 with TRBJ1-2, with a weak D call TRBD1 (5 bases). CDR3 length: 15 residues. With 5 bases removed from V and 5 bases from J, the gap between germline ends came to 18 bases. Germline lookup yields CDR1 MNHEY and CDR2 SMNVEV (reference sequence).

The CDR3 DNA sequence: TGTGCCATCAGTGAGCGGGAGGGGACAGATACGCAGTATTTT. Its translation is CAISEREGTDTQYF. The chain recombines TRBV10-3 with TRBJ2-3; the match to TRBD2 covers 8 bases. The CDR3 spans 14 residues. Germline values: CDR1 ENHRY, CDR2 SYGVKD. Trimming cost V 2 bases and J 3 bases; bases outside gene matches: 1.